The present entry profiles one TCR beta chain with its context. The data were obtained in a study of cytomegalovirus exposure and HLA in healthy donors. This CDR3 region has 14 residues. Per germline, CDR1 SEHNR and CDR2 FQNEAQ (reference sequence). With V trimmed by 5 bases and J by 7 bases, 5 bases remained unmatched. Some clones are missing from TCRdb's copy, which holds only in-frame ones; the method was immunoSEQ multiplex PCR. The sample has 110,000 to 150,000 clones, approximately 87% seen once. The sequencing input was PBMCs. This receptor was identified in a man aged 18-30 years in good health and CMV-seronegative. The J gene is TRBJ1-5, the V gene TRBV7-9, with 10 positions matching TRBD1. The CDR3 region has the DNA TGTGCCAGCAGCCGCGGGACAGGGGAACAGCCCCAGCATTTT. Amino acid sequence: CASSRGTGEQPQHF.